This T cell receptor beta chain is drawn from a study of blood T cell repertoires in COVID-19. On the study more broadly: COVID-19 samples, acute and convalescent, were from the United States, Italy and Spain. Sources were T cells, B-cell-depleted T cells, or PBMCs; the material itself was cDNA or gDNA.

Authors' analysis steps: Estimates of nucleated cell counts were drawn from the amplification of reference gene primers. Only in-frame clones appear in the TCRdb table, and some are missing; sequencing was by immunoSEQ multiplex PCR. That table supplies the V and J calls and clone size; D and trimming were determined from the DNA. The sample yields about 200,000 clones, approximately 82% seen once. Trimming took 2 bases from V and 2 from J, leaving 12 bases between them. The germline CDR1 and CDR2 sequences are ENHRY and SYGVKD. The CDR3 length is 15 residues. The sequence was obtained from a human donor with acute or convalescent COVID-19. The donor label of this sample is uncertain. This chain joins TRBV10-3 and TRBJ1-2; D is ambiguous. Input material: peripheral blood. In DNA, the CDR3 is TGTGCCATCAGTGAGGACAAATCGGGGAACTATGGCTACACCTTC. Translation: CAISEDKSGNYGYTF.